This entry features one T cell receptor beta chain sequence. Its antigen is not identified. Clones were sequenced by immunoSEQ multiplex PCR, and TCRdb holds only the in-frame ones, with some missing. The sample holds around 2,000,000 clones, 93% seen once. Germline CDR1 SEHNR, CDR2 FQNEAQ (reference sequence). V was trimmed by 0 bases and J by 6 bases, leaving 5 bases between them. CDR3 length: 13 residues. This sample is drawn from a study of shared clonotypes between healthy human individuals. General observations from the study: Estimated richness was generally greater in naive than memory subsets. Against clonotypes common to all four donors, non-shared ones had lower generation probabilities. Apart from blood, nothing was sampled; tissue repertoires likely differ.

Selected positively for CCR7 and CD45RO-negative, naive CD8 cells excluded terminally differentiated effector memory CD45RA+ cells. Input material: naive CD8+ T cells from PBMCs. The chain uses TRBV7-9 and TRBJ2-2; no firm D call. This TCR was recovered from a man aged 18 to 29 in good health. Some clones in this sample may be carry-over from other donors' samples. The CDR3 spells CASSLAKSGELFF. DNA of the CDR3: TGTGCCAGCAGCTTAGCGAAATCCGGGGAGCTGTTTTTT.